Detailed here is one T cell receptor beta chain. This sample was taken from a study of OX40 agonist ivuxolimab in advanced cancers. Study details: Patients with prior anti-PD-1, anti-PD-L1 or anti-CTLA-4 therapy were eligible; 40% had some.

Profiling relied on immunoSEQ multiplex PCR, and the TCRdb table lists in-frame clones only, not all of them. The sample has about 30,000 clones, around 83% seen once; the top ten hold about 20%. Germline lookup yields CDR1 MDHEN and CDR2 SYDVKM. The junction had 5 bases not matched to a gene; V was cut back by 4 bases and J by 0 bases. This CDR3 region has 16 residues. Systemic immunosuppression or a history of autoimmune disease excluded patients. Blood got drawn at baseline, again on cycle 4 day 1, and then on cycle 7 day 1. The chain uses TRBV28 and TRBJ2-7, with 11 bases aligning to TRBD2. The input for sequencing was CD4+ or CD8+ T cells sorted from blood, taken in a trial of the OX40 agonist ivuxolimab. The sequence was obtained from an adult with an advanced solid tumor such as melanoma, head and neck, liver or kidney cancer. The CDR3 DNA is TGTGCCAGCAGTTCCGCCGGGACTAGCGGCTCCTACGAGCAGTACTTC. This translates into CASSSAGTSGSYEQYF.